Each of the 5 T cell receptor beta chains below was sequenced from the same sample in a study of CD8+ T cells in alopecia areata. In each case, RNA was isolated and then reverse transcribed into cDNA as the sequencing template. Sequencing was performed with immunoSEQ multiplex PCR; in TCRdb, only in-frame clones are kept and a portion is missing. The sample lists about 190,000 clones; around 60% were seen once. Sample: CD4+ T cells sorted from blood, taken at week 0. These TCRs come from a human donor with alopecia areata.

The chain has TRBV30 and TRBJ1-5, with a weak D call TRBD1 (5 bases). Trimming cost V 0 bases and J 7 bases, with 19 bases left between them. The length of the CDR3 is 16 residues. Germline V CDR1 and CDR2: GTSNPN, SVGIG (reference sequence). CDR3 region: CAWSVRGGADTQPQHF. The CDR3 nucleotides are TGTGCCTGGAGTGTACGGGGCGGGGCGGACACCCAGCCCCAGCATTTT. Using reference TRBV30 and TRBJ1-5 for the parts outside the CDR3, the full variable domain is SQTIHQWPATLVQPVGSPLSLECTVEGTSNPNLYWYRQAAGRGLQLLFYSVGIGQISSEVPQNLSASRPQDRQFILSSKKLLLSDSGFYLCAWSVRGGADTQPQHFGDGTRLSIL.

Only a few counts were recorded for this clone. The genes are TRBV11-2 and TRBJ1-5; D uncertain. The CDR3 is 13 amino acids. V lost 1 base to trimming and J lost 8 bases, with 9 bases between them. Germline V gene data show CDR1 as SGHAT and CDR2 as FQNNGV. In nucleotides, the CDR3 is TGTGCCAGCAGCTTAGCCCGGTTGGAGCCCCAGCATTTT. It is translated as CASSLARLEPQHF.

The CDR3 DNA follows: TGCAGCGTTGAAAACACAGGGTACACTGAAGCTTTCTTT. Protein: CSVENTGYTEAFF. The chain employs TRBV29-1 and TRBJ1-1, with D maybe TRBD1 (6 bases). The V end was cut by 2 bases, the J end by 3 bases, with 10 bases between. CDR1 is SQVTM and CDR2 is ANQGSEA in the germline V gene. This CDR3 region has 13 residues. The whole variable domain, remainder taken from reference TRBV29-1 and TRBJ1-1, is SAVISQKPSRDICQRGTSLTIQCQVDSQVTMMFWYRQQPGQSLTLIATANQGSEATYESGFVIDKFPISRPNLTFSTLTVSNMSPEDSSIYLCSVENTGYTEAFFGQGTRLTVV.

The rearrangement joins TRBV30 to TRBJ2-1; D gene uncertain. With 2 bases removed from V and 0 bases from J, the gap between germline ends came to 8 bases. The CDR3 covers 14 residues. Germline CDR1 is GTSNPN and CDR2 is SVGIG (reference sequence). The CDR3 nucleotides read TGTGCCTGGAGTTCGGATAGCTCCTACAATGAGCAGTTCTTC. Translated: CAWSSDSSYNEQFF.

The chain recombines TRBV29-1 with TRBJ2-7; D gene unclear. The V end lost 0 bases, the J end lost 2 bases, and 5 bases lay between the germline ends. The CDR3 covers 12 residues. Germline V gene data show CDR1 as SQVTM and CDR2 as ANQGSEA. CDR3 region: CSVEDFPYEQYF. For the CDR3, the DNA is TGCAGCGTTGAAGATTTCCCCTACGAGCAGTACTTC.